This T cell receptor (beta chain) comes out of a study of blood T cell repertoires in COVID-19. The CDR3 has 14 amino acids. J gave up 4 bases and V 6 bases, and 7 bases lay outside the gene matches. Germline V CDR1 and CDR2: SNHLY, FYNNEI. This clone was observed once. Repertoires were generated with immunoSEQ multiplex PCR, while TCRdb's copy carries only in-frame clones and drops some. The table includes 300,000 to 400,000 clones, roughly 90% detected once. This sequence originates from a woman aged 50 to 65 with active or convalescent COVID-19. The V call is TRBV2, the J call TRBJ2-7; 9 nucleotides match TRBD2. The sample taken for sequencing was peripheral blood. The CDR3 region has the DNA TGTGCCAGCAGCAGTGCACTAGCGGGTTACGAGCAGTACTTC. Protein: CASSSALAGYEQYF.